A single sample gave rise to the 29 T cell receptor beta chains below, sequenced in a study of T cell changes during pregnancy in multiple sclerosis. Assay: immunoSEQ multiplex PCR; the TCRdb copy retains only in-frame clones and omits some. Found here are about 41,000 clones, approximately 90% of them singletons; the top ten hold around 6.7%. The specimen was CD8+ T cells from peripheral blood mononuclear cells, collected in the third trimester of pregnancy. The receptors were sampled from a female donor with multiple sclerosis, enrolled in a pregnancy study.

CDR3 in DNA: TGTGCCAGCAGCCCCCCTAGCGCATCCTCCTACAATGAGCAGTTCTTC. Protein sequence: CASSPPSASSYNEQFF. V is TRBV7-3 and J is TRBJ2-1; D is perhaps TRBD2 (6 bases). Germline lookup yields CDR1 SGHTA and CDR2 FQGTGA. V shed 5 bases and J shed 0 bases, with 14 bases lying between them. The CDR3 extends over 16 amino acids.

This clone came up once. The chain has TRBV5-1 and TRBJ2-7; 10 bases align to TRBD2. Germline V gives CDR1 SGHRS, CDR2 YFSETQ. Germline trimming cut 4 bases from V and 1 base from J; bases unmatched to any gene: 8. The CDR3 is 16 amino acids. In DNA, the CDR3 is TGCGCCAGCAGCCCGGTCCCTAGCGGGGGATCCTACGAGCAGTACTTC. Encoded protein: CASSPVPSGGSYEQYF. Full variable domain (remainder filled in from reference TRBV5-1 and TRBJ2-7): KAGVTQTPRYLIKTRGQQVTLSCSPISGHRSVSWYQQTPGQGLQFLFEYFSETQRNKGNFPGRFSGRQFSNSRSEMNVSTLELGDSALYLCASSPVPSGGSYEQYFGPGTRLTVT.

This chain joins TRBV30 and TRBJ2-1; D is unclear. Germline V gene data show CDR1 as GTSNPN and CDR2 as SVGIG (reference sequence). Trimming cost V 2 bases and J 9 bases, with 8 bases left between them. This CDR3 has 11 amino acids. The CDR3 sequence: CAWSISVEQFF. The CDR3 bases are TGTGCCTGGAGTATTTCAGTTGAGCAGTTCTTC. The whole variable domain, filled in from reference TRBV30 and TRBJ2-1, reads SQTIHQWPATLVQPVGSPLSLECTVEGTSNPNLYWYRQAAGRGLQLLFYSVGIGQISSEVPQNLSASRPQDRQFILSSKKLLLSDSGFYLCAWSISVEQFFGPGTRLTVL.

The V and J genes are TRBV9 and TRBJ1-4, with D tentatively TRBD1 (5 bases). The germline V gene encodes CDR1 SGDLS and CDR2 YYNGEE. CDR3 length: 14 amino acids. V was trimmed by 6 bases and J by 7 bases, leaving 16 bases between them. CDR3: CASNLGQGGEKLFF. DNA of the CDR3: TGTGCCAGCAACCTAGGGCAGGGCGGTGAAAAACTGTTTTTT.

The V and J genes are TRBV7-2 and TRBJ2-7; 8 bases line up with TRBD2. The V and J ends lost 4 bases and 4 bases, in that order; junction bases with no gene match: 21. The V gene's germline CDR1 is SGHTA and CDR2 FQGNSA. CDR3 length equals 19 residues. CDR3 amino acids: CASSYPRGLSSGSFYEQYF. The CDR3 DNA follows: TGTGCCAGCAGCTACCCCAGGGGTCTTTCCAGCGGGAGTTTTTACGAGCAGTACTTC.

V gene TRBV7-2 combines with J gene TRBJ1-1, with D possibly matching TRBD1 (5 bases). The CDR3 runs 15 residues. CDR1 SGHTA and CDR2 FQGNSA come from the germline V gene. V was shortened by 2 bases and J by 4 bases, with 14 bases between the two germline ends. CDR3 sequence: CASSLIGVGGTEAFF. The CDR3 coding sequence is TGTGCCAGCAGCTTAATTGGGGTCGGGGGCACTGAAGCTTTCTTT.

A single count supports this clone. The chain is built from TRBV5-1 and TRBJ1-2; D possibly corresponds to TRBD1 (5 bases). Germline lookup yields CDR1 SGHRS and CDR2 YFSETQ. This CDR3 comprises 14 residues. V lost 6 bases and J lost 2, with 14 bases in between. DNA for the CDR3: TGCGCCAGCACCCCCGACAGCAACAACTATGGCTACACCTTC. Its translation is CASTPDSNNYGYTF.

The chain's CDR3 is CASSHPTRGEQYF. The CDR3 region has the DNA TGTGCCAGCAGCCACCCTACGAGGGGGGAGCAGTACTTC. The chain carries TRBV27 and TRBJ2-7; D possibly corresponds to TRBD1 (6 bases). The CDR3 covers 13 residues. Deletions cut 6 bases from V and 7 bases from J, with 16 bases between. Germline V lookup: CDR1 MNHEY, CDR2 SMNVEV (reference sequence).

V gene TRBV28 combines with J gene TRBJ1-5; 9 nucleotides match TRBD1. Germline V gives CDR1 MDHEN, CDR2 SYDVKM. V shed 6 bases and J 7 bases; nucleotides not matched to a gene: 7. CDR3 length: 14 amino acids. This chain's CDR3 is CASSDRGLIQPQHF. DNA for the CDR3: TGTGCCAGCAGCGACAGGGGGTTAATCCAGCCCCAGCATTTT. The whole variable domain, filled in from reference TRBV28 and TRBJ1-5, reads DVKVTQSSRYLVKRTGEKVFLECVQDMDHENMFWYRQDPGLGLRLIYFSYDVKMKEKGDIPEGYSVSREKKERFSLILESASTNQTSMYLCASSDRGLIQPQHFGDGTRLSIL.

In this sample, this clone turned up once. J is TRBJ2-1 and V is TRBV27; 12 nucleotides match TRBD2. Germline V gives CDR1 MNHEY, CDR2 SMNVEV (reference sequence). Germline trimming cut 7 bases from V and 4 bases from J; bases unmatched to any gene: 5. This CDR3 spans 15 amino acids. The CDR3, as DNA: TGTGCCAGCATTGCTAGCGGGAGGGAGTACAATGAGCAGTTCTTC. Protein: CASIASGREYNEQFF.

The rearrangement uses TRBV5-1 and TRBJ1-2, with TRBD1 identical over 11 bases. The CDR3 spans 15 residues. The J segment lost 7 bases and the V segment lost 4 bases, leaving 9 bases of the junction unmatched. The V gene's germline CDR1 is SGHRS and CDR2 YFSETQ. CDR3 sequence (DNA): TGCGCCAGCAGCGTCTTTGGACAGGGGGCAGGTGGCTACACCTTC. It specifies CASSVFGQGAGGYTF.

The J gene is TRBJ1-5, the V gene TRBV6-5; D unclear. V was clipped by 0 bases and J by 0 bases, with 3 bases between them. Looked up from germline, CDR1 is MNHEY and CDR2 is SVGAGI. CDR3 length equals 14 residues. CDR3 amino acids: CASSYSNSNQPQHF. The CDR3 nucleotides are TGTGCCAGCAGTTACTCCAATAGCAATCAGCCCCAGCATTTT.

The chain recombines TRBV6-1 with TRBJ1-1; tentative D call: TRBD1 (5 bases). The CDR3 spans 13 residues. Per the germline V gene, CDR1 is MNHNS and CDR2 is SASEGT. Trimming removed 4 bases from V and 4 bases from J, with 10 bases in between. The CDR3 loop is CASSGRVGTEAFF. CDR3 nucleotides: TGTGCCAGCAGTGGCAGGGTCGGCACTGAAGCTTTCTTT.

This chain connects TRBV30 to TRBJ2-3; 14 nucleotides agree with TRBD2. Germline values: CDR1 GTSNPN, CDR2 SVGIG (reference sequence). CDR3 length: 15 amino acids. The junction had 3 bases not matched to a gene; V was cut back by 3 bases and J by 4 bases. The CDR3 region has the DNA TGTGCCTGGAGGGGACTAGCGGGAGTACCAGATACGCAGTATTTT. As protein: CAWRGLAGVPDTQYF.

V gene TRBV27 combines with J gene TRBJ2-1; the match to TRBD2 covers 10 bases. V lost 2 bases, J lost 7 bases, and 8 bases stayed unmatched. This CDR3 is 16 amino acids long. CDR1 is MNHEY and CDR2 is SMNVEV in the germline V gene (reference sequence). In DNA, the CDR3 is TGTGCCAGCAGTTTAGGGTCTAGCGGGAGTCGGAATGAGCAGTTCTTC. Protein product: CASSLGSSGSRNEQFF.

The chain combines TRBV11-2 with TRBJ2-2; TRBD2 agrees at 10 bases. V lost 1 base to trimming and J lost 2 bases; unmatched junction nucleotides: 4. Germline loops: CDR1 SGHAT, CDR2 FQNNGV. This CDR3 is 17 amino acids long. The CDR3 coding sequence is TGTGCCAGCAGCTTAGTCCTAGCGGGGGCCAACACCGGGGAGCTGTTTTTT. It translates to CASSLVLAGANTGELFF.

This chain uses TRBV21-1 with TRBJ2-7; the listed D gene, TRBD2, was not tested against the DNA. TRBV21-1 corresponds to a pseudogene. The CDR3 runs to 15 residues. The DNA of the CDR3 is TGTGCCAGCAGCAAAGCGGGCGGGGGCCGGGACGAGCAGTACTTC. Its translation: CASSKAGGGRDEQYF.

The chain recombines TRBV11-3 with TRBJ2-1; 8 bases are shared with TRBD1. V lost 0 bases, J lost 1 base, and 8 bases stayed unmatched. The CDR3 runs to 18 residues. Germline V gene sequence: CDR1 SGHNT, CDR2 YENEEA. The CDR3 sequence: CASSLEPSGGESYNEQFF. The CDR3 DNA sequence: TGTGCCAGCAGCTTAGAACCCTCAGGGGGCGAATCCTACAATGAGCAGTTCTTC.

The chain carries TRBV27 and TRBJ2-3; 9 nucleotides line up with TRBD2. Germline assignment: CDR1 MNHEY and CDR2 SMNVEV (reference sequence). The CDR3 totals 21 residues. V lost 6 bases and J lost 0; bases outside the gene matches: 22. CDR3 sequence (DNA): TGTGCCAGCAGCACCTATATAGGGGGGCTAGCGGGGTATTCTAGCACAGATACGCAGTATTTT. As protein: CASSTYIGGLAGYSSTDTQYF.

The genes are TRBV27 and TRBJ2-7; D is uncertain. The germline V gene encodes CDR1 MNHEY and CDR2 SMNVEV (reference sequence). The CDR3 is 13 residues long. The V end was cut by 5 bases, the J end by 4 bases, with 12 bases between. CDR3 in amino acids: CASSALGDYEQYF. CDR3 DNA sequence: TGTGCCAGCAGTGCCCTTGGAGATTACGAGCAGTACTTC.

CDR3 sequence (DNA): TGTGCCAGCAGTCCTAACTCTGGGGGCTTTGTGGACGAGCAGTACTTC. Encoded protein: CASSPNSGGFVDEQYF. The chain carries TRBV27 and TRBJ2-7; D is perhaps TRBD1 (6 bases). CDR1 is MNHEY, CDR2 SMNVEV, per germline (reference sequence). V lost 5 bases and J 5 bases, leaving 22 bases between the germline ends. The CDR3 is 16 residues long.

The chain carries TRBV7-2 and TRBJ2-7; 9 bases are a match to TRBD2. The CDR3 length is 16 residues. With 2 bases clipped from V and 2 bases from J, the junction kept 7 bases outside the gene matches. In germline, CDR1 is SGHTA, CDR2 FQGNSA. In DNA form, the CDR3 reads TGTGCCAGCAGCTTAACCAGCGGGGGGTACCCCTACGAGCAGTACTTC. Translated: CASSLTSGGYPYEQYF.

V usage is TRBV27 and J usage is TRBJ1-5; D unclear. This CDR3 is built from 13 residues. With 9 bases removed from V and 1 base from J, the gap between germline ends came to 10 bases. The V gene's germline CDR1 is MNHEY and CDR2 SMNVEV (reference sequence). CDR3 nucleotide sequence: TGTGCCAGTCGAAGGAGCAGCAATCAGCCCCAGCATTTT. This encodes CASRRSSNQPQHF.

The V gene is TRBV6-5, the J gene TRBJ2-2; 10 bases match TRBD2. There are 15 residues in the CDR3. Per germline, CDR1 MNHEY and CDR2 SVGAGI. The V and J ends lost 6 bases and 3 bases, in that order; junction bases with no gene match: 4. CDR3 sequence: CASRRGLADTGELFF. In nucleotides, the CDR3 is TGTGCCAGCAGGCGCGGACTAGCGGACACCGGGGAGCTGTTTTTT.

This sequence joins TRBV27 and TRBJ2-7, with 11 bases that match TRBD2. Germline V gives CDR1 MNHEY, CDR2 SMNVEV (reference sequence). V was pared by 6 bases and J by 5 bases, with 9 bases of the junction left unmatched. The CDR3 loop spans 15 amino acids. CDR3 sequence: CASRLAGGLPHEQYF. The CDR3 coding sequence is TGTGCCAGCAGGTTAGCGGGGGGGCTTCCCCACGAGCAGTACTTC.

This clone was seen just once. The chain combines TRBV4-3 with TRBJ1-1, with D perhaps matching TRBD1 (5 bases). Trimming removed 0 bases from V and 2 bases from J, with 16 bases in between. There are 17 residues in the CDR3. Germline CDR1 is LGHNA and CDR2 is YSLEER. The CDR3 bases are TGCGCCAGCAGCCAAGATAGCCAGGGTAGTGTTAACACTGAAGCTTTCTTT. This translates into CASSQDSQGSVNTEAFF.

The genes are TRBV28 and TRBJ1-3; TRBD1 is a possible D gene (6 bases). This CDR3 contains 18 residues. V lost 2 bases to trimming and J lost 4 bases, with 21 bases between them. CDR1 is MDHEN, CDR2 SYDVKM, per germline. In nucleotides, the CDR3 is TGTGCCAGCAGTTTACAGATGTCCGGTTGGGGGCTAGGAAACACCATATATTTT. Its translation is CASSLQMSGWGLGNTIYF.

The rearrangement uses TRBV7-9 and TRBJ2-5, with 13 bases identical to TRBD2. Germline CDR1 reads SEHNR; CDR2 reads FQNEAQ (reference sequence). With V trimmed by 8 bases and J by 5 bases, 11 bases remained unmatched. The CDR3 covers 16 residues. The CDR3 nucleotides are TGTGCCAGCGCGGATACTAGCGGGAGGGCCTGGGAGACCCAGTACTTC. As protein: CASADTSGRAWETQYF.

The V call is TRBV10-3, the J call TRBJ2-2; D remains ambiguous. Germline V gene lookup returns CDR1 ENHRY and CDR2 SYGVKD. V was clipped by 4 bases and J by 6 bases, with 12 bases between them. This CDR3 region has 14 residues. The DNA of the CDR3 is TGTGCCATCAGTGTTGAGAGAACCCCCGGGGAGCTGTTTTTT. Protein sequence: CAISVERTPGELFF.